The rows below give T cell receptor beta chains drawn from one sample of a study of blood T cell repertoires in COVID-19. Assay: immunoSEQ multiplex PCR; the TCRdb copy retains only in-frame clones and omits some. The sample lists about 160,000 clones, around 83% occurring once. The sample taken for sequencing was peripheral blood. The receptors come from a man aged 70-80 years who had recovered from COVID-19. Each CDR3 is given with its conserved first and last residue. D genes are given only for firm matches. The listing skips clone size in some rows; elsewhere it reads once, few, many or a size class.

16	-	TRBJ2-2	TRBV15	-	TGTGCCACCAGCAGAGATCGTACAACGAACACCGGGGAGCTGTTTTTT	CATSRDRTTNTGELFF
16	-	TRBJ2-4	TRBV19	-	TGTGCCAGTAGTATCGGACACAACTTAGCCAAAAACATTCAGTACTTC	CASSIGHNLAKNIQYF
17	-	TRBJ2-4	TRBV6-2/TRBV6-3	TRBD1	TGTGCCAGCAGTTACGGCGACAGGGGACTAGCCAAAAACATTCAGTACTTC	CASSYGDRGLAKNIQYF
16	once	TRBJ1-1	TRBV19	TRBD1	TGTGCCAGTAAGGGGGACAGCTCCCCAGGCCGGGCTGAAGCTTTCTTT	CASKGDSSPGRAEAFF
16	-	TRBJ2-3	TRBV6-1	TRBD1	TGTGCCAGCAGTGACCCGACAGGGGGCGGATCAGATACGCAGTATTTT	CASSDPTGGGSDTQYF
15	-	TRBJ2-1	TRBV5-1	TRBD2	TGCGCCAGCAGCCTAGCGGGAGGTACATGGAATGAGCAGTTCTTC	CASSLAGGTWNEQFF
15	-	TRBJ2-5	TRBV24-1	-	TGTGCCACCAGTGATGCCAGGGGTTCCCAAGAGACCCAGTACTTC	CATSDARGSQETQYF
16	-	TRBJ2-3	TRBV27	-	TGTGCCAGCAGTTTATGGGGGCAGGGAGCAACAGATACGCAGTATTTT	CASSLWGQGATDTQYF
14	-	TRBJ2-7	TRBV14	-	TGTGCCAGCAGCCTACATCAATCCTCTTACGAGCAGTACTTC	CASSLHQSSYEQYF
15	-	TRBJ2-2	TRBV6-5	-	TGTGCCAGCACTCTCGGAGGAGCGAACACCGGGGAGCTGTTTTTT	CASTLGGANTGELFF
13	-	TRBJ1-2	TRBV4-1	TRBD1	TGCGCCAGCGGATCAGGGGGTGGCTATGGCTACACCTTC	CASGSGGGYGYTF
12	-	TRBJ1-2	TRBV28	-	TGTGCCAGCAGCTCCGGGGGTTTAGGGTTAACCTTC	CASSSGGLGLTF
13	many	TRBJ1-1	TRBV7-3	-	TGTGCCAGCAGGTGGGCACCCGACACTGAAGCTTTCTTT	CASRWAPDTEAFF
14	many	TRBJ2-1	TRBV10-1	TRBD2	TGCGCCAGCACTAGACTAGCGGGAGATGATGAGCAGTTCTTC	CASTRLAGDDEQFF
15	few	TRBJ1-2	TRBV7-9	TRBD1	TGTGCCAGCAGCTTAGTATCATTAGGGGGCGATGGCTACACCTTC	CASSLVSLGGDGYTF
14	-	TRBJ1-1	TRBV3-1/TRBV3-2	TRBD1	TGTGCCAGCAGCCTTCGTGGACAGGGGACTGAAGCTTTCTTT	CASSLRGQGTEAFF
15	few	TRBJ1-6	TRBV28	-	TGTGCCAGCAGTGTAGGACTCAGCAATAATTCACCCCTCCACTTT	CASSVGLSNNSPLHF
15	-	TRBJ1-2	TRBV6-5	TRBD1	TGTGCCAGCAGTTACTCCCCGACAGGGGGAAGTGGCTACACCTTC	CASSYSPTGGSGYTF
13	-	TRBJ2-5	TRBV5-1	-	TGCGCCAGCAGCCTTCACAACCAAGAGACCCAGTACTTC	CASSLHNQETQYF
16	-	TRBJ1-4	TRBV9	-	TGTGCCAGCAGCGTAGGGGTTTTCGAGGGCGGTGAAAAACTGTTTTTT	CASSVGVFEGGEKLFF
18	-	TRBJ1-2	TRBV10-3	TRBD1	TGTGCCATCAGTGAGCCCCCGCGGGGCAGCAGGGGGCGGCGGGGCTACACCTTC	CAISEPPRGSRGRRGYTF
16	-	TRBJ1-3	TRBV9	TRBD1	TGTGCCAGCAGCGCGGACAGGGGGTCTGTCGAAAACACCATATATTTT	CASSADRGSVENTIYF
15	-	TRBJ1-1	TRBV28	TRBD1	TGTGCCAGCAGTCCTCCGACAGGGCCACTCACTGAAGCTTTCTTT	CASSPPTGPLTEAFF
15	-	TRBJ2-1	TRBV3-1/TRBV3-2	TRBD2	TGTGCCAGCAGCTCCCCTAGCGGACAAATCGACGAGCAGTTCTTC	CASSSPSGQIDEQFF
13	-	TRBJ2-2	TRBV7-9	TRBD1	TGTGCCAGCAGCTTAAGGGGGCTCGGGGAGCTGTTTTTT	CASSLRGLGELFF
14	-	TRBJ2-7	TRBV27	-	TGTGCCAGCAGTTTATCAGACGGAGACTACGAGCAGTACTTC	CASSLSDGDYEQYF
14	-	TRBJ1-5	TRBV4-2	-	TGTGCCAGCAGCCAAGGGAGGGTGGGGCAGCCCCAGCATTTT	CASSQGRVGQPQHF
17	-	TRBJ1-3	TRBV3-1/TRBV3-2	-	TGTGCCAGCAGCCAAGGAATGGGAGGGTCTTTGAGAAACACCATATATTTT	CASSQGMGGSLRNTIYF
14	-	TRBJ2-3	TRBV25-1	-	TGTGCCAGCAGTGACCCAGAGGGGGCAGATACGCAGTATTTT	CASSDPEGADTQYF
14	-	TRBJ1-6	TRBV28	TRBD1	TGTGCCAGCAGTTTGGGACAGAACCGTTCACCCCTCCACTTT	CASSLGQNRSPLHF
15	-	TRBJ1-2	TRBV5-1	TRBD1	TGCGCCAGCAGCTGGGACAGGGTCGCTACTTATGGCTACACCTTC	CASSWDRVATYGYTF
15	-	TRBJ1-2	TRBV27	TRBD1	TGTGCCAGCCTCACCCCAATCCAGGGGGCGAGTGGCTACACCTTC	CASLTPIQGASGYTF
16	-	TRBJ1-1	TRBV15	-	TGTGCCACCAGCAGAGATTCTCTCTCGTGGAACACTGAAGCTTTCTTT	CATSRDSLSWNTEAFF
13	-	TRBJ2-3	TRBV19	TRBD2	TGTGCCAGTAACCACGGGAGGACAGATACGCAGTATTTT	CASNHGRTDTQYF
16	-	TRBJ2-7	TRBV5-1	TRBD2	TGCGCCAGCAGCTCCCCGGCGAATAGCGGGTCATACGAGCAGTACTTC	CASSSPANSGSYEQYF
15	-	TRBJ2-1	TRBV6-5	TRBD1	TGTGCCAGCAGTACGGACAGGGGCTCCTACAATGAGCAGTTCTTC	CASSTDRGSYNEQFF
12	-	TRBJ2-1	TRBV30	-	TGTGCCTGGAGTCGGGAGCCCAATGAGCAGTTCTTC	CAWSREPNEQFF
12	-	TRBJ2-1	TRBV2	-	TGTGCCAGCAGTGGGGCGAGAAGGGAGCAGTTCTTC	CASSGARREQFF
16	few	TRBJ2-1	TRBV2	TRBD2	TGTGCCAGCAGTGAACAGGGGGGACTAGCGGGAGTGATGCAGTTCTTC	CASSEQGGLAGVMQFF
18	-	TRBJ2-6	TRBV19	TRBD1	TGTGCCAGTAGTAGAAAGGGCCAGGGGGTTTCAGGGGCCAACGTCCTGACTTTC	CASSRKGQGVSGANVLTF
18	once	TRBJ2-2	TRBV11-3	TRBD2	TGTGCCAGCAGCTTAGGGGGAGGACTAGTAGGAAACACCGGGGAGCTGTTTTTT	CASSLGGGLVGNTGELFF
12	once	TRBJ1-5	TRBV7-9	-	TGTGCCAGCAGCTTATATCATCAGCCCCAGCATTTT	CASSLYHQPQHF
14	-	TRBJ2-2	TRBV11-2	TRBD2	TGTGCCAGCACTCTAGCGGAGAACACCGGGGAGCTGTTTTTT	CASTLAENTGELFF
18	once	TRBJ2-1	TRBV9	TRBD2	TGTGCCAGCAGCGTAGCCCCGGGACTAGCGGGAGGGGAAAATGAGCAGTTCTTC	CASSVAPGLAGGENEQFF
14	-	TRBJ2-7	TRBV19	TRBD1	TGTGCCAGTAGCACCGGGGACAGCTCCTACGAGCAGTACTTC	CASSTGDSSYEQYF
15	-	TRBJ1-3	TRBV6-6	-	TGTGCCAGCAGCTGGAACAGTCTCTCTGGAAACACCATATATTTT	CASSWNSLSGNTIYF
13	few	TRBJ1-5	TRBV7-2	-	TGTGCCAGCAGCTTAGCGCCGGATCAGCCCCAGCATTTT	CASSLAPDQPQHF
15	-	TRBJ1-1	TRBV5-1	TRBD1	TGCGCCAGCAGCTTGGATGGACAGGGGAACACTGAAGCTTTCTTT	CASSLDGQGNTEAFF
17	-	TRBJ2-2	TRBV5-1	TRBD2	TGCGCCAGCAGCTTTTCAGCGGGAGGCGGGGACACCGGGGAGCTGTTTTTT	CASSFSAGGGDTGELFF
14	-	TRBJ2-1	TRBV27	-	TGTGCCAGCAGCGGGAGGGGGCCCAGGCTCGAATACTTCTTC	CASSGRGPRLEYFF
15	few	TRBJ1-6	TRBV5-5	-	TGTGCCAGCAGCTTGAATCCAGGGGAAAATTCACCCCTCCACTTT	CASSLNPGENSPLHF
16	-	TRBJ2-7	TRBV6-2/TRBV6-3	TRBD2	TGTGCCAGCAGTTATTTCGGGACTAGCGGCAACTACGAGCAGTACTTC	CASSYFGTSGNYEQYF
14	-	TRBJ1-5	TRBV30	-	TGTGCCTGGAGTGGAATGGGGGCTAATCAGCCCCAGCATTTT	CAWSGMGANQPQHF
14	-	TRBJ2-7	TRBV5-5	-	TGTGCCAGCAGCTTGAGCGGGCCCTCCTACGAGCAGTACTTC	CASSLSGPSYEQYF
16	once	TRBJ2-5	TRBV18	TRBD1	TGTGCCAGCTCACCCCCGGGACAGGGGGCCCAAGAGACCCAGTACTTC	CASSPPGQGAQETQYF